This TCR beta chain was identified in a study of OX40 agonist ivuxolimab in advanced cancers. Findings and caveats of the study: CD4+ and CD8+ blood T cells expanded clonally by week 6 at 0.1 to 3.0 mg/kg. Among some nonresponders, normalized T-cell clonal expansion was also low. CD8+ T cells averaged more expanded clones than CD4+.

Clones were read by immunoSEQ multiplex PCR, and TCRdb kept only the in-frame ones, dropping some. The sample includes 63,000 or so clones, approximately 86% of them seen just once. About this clone itself: Its antigen is not known.

This CDR3 comprises 14 residues. Germline CDR1 is SEHNR and CDR2 is FQNEAQ (reference sequence). With V trimmed by 5 bases and J by 4 bases, 4 bases remained unmatched. Here the sequenced sample was CD4+ or CD8+ T cells sorted from blood, taken in a trial of the OX40 agonist ivuxolimab. This chain joins TRBV7-9 and TRBJ1-2; 10 positions agree with TRBD1. The sequence derives from an adult with an advanced solid tumor such as melanoma, head and neck, liver or kidney cancer. CDR3 sequence (DNA): TGTGCCAGCAGCGGGACAGGGGTTGGCTATGGCTACACCTTC. This translates into CASSGTGVGYGYTF.